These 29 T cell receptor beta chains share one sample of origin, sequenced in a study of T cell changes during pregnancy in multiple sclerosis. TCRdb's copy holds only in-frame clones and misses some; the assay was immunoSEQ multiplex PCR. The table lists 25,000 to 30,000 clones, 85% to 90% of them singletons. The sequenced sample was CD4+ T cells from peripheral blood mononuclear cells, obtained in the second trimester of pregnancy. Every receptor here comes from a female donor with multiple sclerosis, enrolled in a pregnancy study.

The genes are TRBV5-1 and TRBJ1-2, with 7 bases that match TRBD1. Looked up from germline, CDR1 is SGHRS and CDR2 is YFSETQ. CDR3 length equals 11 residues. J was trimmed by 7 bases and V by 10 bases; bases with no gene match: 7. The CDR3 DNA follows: TGCGCCTCGAAGGGGGCGATTGGCTACACCTTC. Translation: CASKGAIGYTF.

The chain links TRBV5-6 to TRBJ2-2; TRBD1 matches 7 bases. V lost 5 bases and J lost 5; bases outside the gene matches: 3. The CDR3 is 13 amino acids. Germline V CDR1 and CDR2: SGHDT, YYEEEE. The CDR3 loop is CASRLTGTGELFF. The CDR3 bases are TGTGCCAGCAGATTGACAGGGACCGGGGAGCTGTTTTTT. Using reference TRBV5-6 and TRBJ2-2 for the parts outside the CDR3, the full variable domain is DAGVTQSPTHLIKTRGQQVTLRCSPKSGHDTVSWYQQALGQGPQFIFQYYEEEERQRGNFPDRFSGHQFPNYSSELNVNALLLGDSALYLCASRLTGTGELFFGEGSRLTVL.

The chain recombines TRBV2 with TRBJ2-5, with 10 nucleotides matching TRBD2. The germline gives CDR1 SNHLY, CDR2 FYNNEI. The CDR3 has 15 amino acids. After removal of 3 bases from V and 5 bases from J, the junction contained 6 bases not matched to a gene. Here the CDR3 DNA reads TGTGCCAGCAGTGAGGTGGCAGCGGGGGGGGAGACCCAGTACTTC. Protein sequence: CASSEVAAGGETQYF.

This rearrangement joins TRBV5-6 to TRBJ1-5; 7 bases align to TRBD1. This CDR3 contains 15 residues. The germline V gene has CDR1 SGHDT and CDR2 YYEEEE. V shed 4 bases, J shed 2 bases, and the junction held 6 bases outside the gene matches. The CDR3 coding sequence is TGTGCCAGCAGCCAATACAGGGGAGGCAATCAGCCCCAGCATTTT. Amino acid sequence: CASSQYRGGNQPQHF.

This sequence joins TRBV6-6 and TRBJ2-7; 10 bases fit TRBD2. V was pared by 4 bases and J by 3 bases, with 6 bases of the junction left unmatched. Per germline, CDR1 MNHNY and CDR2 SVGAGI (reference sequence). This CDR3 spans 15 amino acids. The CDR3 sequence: CASSSSGLAYYEQYF. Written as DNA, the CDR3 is TGTGCCAGCAGTTCCTCGGGACTAGCGTACTACGAGCAGTACTTC.

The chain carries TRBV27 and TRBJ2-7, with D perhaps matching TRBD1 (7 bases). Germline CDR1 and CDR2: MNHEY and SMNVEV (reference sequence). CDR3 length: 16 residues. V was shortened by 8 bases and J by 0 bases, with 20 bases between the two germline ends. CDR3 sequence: CASSAGGLLDSYEQYF. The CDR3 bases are TGTGCCAGCTCGGCAGGGGGACTCTTAGACTCCTACGAGCAGTACTTC.

CDR3 sequence: CASSFHPRQADTDTQYF. DNA for the CDR3: TGTGCCAGCAGCTTCCACCCGAGACAGGCAGACACAGATACGCAGTATTTT. V gene TRBV7-3 combines with J gene TRBJ2-3, with D maybe TRBD1 (6 bases). CDR1 and CDR2 from the germline V gene are SGHTA and FQGTGA. V lost 3 bases, J lost 2 bases, and 18 bases lay in between. The CDR3 length is 17 residues.

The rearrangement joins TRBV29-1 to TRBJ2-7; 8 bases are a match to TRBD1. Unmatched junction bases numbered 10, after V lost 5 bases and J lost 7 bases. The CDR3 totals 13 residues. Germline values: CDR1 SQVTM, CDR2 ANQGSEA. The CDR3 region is CSVQGARRGEQYF. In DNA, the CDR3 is TGCAGCGTTCAGGGGGCGCGTAGGGGGGAGCAGTACTTC.

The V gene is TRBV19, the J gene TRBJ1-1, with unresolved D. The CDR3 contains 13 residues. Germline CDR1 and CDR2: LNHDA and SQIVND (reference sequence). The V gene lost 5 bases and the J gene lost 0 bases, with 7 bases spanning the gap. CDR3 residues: CASSVTLNTEAFF. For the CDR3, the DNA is TGTGCCAGTAGTGTGACACTGAACACTGAAGCTTTCTTT.

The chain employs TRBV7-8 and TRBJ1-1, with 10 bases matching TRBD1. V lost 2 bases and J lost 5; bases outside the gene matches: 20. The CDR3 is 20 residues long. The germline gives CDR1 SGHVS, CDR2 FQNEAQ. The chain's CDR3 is CASSLTGWGTGAPLGTEAFF. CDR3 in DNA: TGTGCCAGCAGCTTAACCGGTTGGGGGACAGGGGCACCCTTGGGGACTGAAGCTTTCTTT.

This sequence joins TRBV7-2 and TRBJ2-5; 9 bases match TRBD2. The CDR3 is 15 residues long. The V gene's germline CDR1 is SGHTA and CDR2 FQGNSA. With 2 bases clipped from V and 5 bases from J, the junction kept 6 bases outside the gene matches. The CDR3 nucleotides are TGTGCCAGCAGCTTACCGGCGGGGGGGCGGGAGACCCAGTACTTC. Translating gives CASSLPAGGRETQYF.

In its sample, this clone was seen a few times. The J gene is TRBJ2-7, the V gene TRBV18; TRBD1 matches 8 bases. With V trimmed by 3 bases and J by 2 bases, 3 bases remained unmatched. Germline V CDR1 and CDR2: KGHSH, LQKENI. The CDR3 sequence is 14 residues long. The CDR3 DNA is TGTGCCAGCTCACCTGGGACAGGAGCCTACGAGCAGTACTTC. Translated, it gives CASSPGTGAYEQYF.

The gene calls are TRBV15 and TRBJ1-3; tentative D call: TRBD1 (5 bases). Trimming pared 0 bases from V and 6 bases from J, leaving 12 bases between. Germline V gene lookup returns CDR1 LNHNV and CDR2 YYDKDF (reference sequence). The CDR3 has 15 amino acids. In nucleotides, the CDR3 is TGTGCCACCAGCAGAGACTACGGGACTCAAAACACCATATATTTT. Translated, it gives CATSRDYGTQNTIYF.

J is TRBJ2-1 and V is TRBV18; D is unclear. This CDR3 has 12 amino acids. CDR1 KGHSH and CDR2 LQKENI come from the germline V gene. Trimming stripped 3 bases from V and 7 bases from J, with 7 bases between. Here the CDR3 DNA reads TGTGCCAGCTCACCGGCCAGAAATGAGCAGTTCTTC. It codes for CASSPARNEQFF.

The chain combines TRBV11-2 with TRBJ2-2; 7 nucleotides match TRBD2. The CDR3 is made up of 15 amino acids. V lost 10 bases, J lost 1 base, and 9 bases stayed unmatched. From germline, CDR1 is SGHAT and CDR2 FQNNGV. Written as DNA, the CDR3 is TGTGCCACCTTCCTAACTAGCGAGAACACCGGGGAGCTGTTTTTT. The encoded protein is CATFLTSENTGELFF. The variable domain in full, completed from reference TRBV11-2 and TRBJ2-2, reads EAGVAQSPRYKIIEKRQSVAFWCNPISGHATLYWYQQILGQGPKLLIQFQNNGVVDDSQLPKDRFSAERLKGVDSTLKIQPAKLEDSAVYLCATFLTSENTGELFFGEGSRLTVL.

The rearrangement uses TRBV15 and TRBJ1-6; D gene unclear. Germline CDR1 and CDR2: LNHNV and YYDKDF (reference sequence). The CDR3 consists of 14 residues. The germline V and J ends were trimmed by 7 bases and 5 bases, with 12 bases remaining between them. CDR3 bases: TGTGCCACCAATATGGTACAGAATAATTCACCCCTCCACTTT. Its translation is CATNMVQNNSPLHF.

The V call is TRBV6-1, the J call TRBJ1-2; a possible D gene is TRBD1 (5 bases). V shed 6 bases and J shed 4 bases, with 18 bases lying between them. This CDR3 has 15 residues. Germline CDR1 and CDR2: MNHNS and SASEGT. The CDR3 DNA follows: TGTGCCAGCAGCCTTTCCGGACATCAACTCTATGGCTACACCTTC. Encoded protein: CASSLSGHQLYGYTF.

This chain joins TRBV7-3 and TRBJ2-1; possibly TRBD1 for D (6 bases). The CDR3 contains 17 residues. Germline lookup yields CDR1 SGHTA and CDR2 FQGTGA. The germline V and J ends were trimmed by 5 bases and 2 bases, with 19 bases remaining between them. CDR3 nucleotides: TGTGCCAGCAGCGCCCAGGCCAGCAGGGGTGCCTACAATGAGCAGTTCTTC. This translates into CASSAQASRGAYNEQFF.

CDR3 DNA sequence: TGTGCCAGTAGCAAATACGGGGATCAATTTTATGCTAACTATGGCTACACCTTC. This translates into CASSKYGDQFYANYGYTF. The chain combines TRBV19 with TRBJ1-2; D remains ambiguous. The CDR3 has 18 residues. V lost 6 bases and J 0 bases, leaving 23 bases between the germline ends. The germline V gene has CDR1 LNHDA and CDR2 SQIVND (reference sequence).

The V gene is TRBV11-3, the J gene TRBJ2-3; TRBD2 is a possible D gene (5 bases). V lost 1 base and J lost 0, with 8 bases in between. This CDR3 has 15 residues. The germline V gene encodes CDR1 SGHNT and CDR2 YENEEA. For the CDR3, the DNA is TGTGCCAGCAGCTTAGGACTATCTAGCACAGATACGCAGTATTTT. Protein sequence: CASSLGLSSTDTQYF.

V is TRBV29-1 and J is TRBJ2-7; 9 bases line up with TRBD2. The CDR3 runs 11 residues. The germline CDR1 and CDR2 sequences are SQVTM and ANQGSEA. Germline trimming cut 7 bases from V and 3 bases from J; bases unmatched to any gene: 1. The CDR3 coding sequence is TGCAGCGCAGCGGGGGGCTACGAGCAGTACTTC. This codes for CSAAGGYEQYF.

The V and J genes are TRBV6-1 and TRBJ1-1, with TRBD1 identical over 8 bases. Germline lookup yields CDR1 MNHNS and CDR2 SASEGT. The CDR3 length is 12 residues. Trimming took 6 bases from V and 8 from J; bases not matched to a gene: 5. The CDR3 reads CASRINRGEAFF. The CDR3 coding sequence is TGTGCCAGCAGGATAAACAGGGGGGAAGCTTTCTTT.

The CDR3 loop is CASSFGGGGETQYF. The CDR3, as DNA: TGTGCCAGCAGTTTCGGAGGGGGCGGAGAGACCCAGTACTTC. The chain links TRBV27 to TRBJ2-5; a weak D match, TRBD1 (7 bases). Trimming left V 3 bases short and J 4 bases short, with 12 bases between. The V gene's germline CDR1 is MNHEY and CDR2 SMNVEV (reference sequence). The CDR3 is 14 amino acids.

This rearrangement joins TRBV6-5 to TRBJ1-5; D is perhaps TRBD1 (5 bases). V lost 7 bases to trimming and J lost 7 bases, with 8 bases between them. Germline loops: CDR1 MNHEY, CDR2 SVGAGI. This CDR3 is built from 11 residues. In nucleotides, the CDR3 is TGTGCCAGCACGGGGGAACAGCCCCAGCATTTT. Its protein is CASTGEQPQHF.

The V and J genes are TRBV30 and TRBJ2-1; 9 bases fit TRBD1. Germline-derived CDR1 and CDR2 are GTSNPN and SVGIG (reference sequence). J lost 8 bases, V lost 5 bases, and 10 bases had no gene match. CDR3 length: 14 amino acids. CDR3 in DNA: TGTGCCTGGTCACAGGGGGCTAGTATGGATGAGCAGTTCTTC. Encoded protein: CAWSQGASMDEQFF.

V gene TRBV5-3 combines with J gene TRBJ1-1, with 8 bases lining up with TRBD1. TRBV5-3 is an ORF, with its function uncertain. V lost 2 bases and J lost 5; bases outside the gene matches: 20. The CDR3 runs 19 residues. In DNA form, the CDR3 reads TGTGCCAGAAGCTTCTCCCTATTTTCAGGGGGCGCATTTAGTACTGAAGCTTTCTTT. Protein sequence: CARSFSLFSGGAFSTEAFF.

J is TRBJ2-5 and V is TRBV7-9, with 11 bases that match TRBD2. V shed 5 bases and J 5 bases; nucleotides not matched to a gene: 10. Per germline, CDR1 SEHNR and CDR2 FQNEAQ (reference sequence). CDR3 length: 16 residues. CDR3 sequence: CASSGASGTSGETQYF. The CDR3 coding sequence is TGTGCCAGCAGCGGAGCCTCCGGGACTAGCGGTGAGACCCAGTACTTC.

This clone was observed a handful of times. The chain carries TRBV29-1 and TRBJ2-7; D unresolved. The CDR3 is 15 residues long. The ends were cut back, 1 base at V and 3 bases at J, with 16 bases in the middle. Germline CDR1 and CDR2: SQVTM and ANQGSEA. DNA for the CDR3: TGCAGCGTTGAAGGGAAGAGGTCCACTGGCTACGAGCAGTACTTC. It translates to CSVEGKRSTGYEQYF.

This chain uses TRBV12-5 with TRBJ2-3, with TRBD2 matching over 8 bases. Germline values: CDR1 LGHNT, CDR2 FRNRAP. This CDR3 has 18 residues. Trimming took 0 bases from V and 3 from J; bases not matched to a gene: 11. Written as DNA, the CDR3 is TGTGCTAGTGGTTTGGTACGGGACGGGAGGGGTGGAACAGATACGCAGTATTTT. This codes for CASGLVRDGRGGTDTQYF. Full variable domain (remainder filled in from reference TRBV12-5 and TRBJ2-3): DARVTQTPRHKVTEMGQEVTMRCQPILGHNTVFWYRQTMMQGLELLAYFRNRAPLDDSGMPKDRFSAEMPDATLATLKIQPSEPRDSAVYFCASGLVRDGRGGTDTQYFGPGTRLTVL.